Sequencing of this T cell receptor beta chain was carried out in a study of blood T cell repertoires in COVID-19. The assay was immunoSEQ multiplex PCR, and TCRdb's table has in-frame clones only and misses some. Among roughly 200,000 clones listed, around 86% were seen once. This clone appeared a single time. J gave up 3 bases and V 4 bases, and 4 bases lay outside the gene matches. Per the germline V gene, CDR1 is SGHRS and CDR2 is YFSETQ. CDR3 size: 13 residues. Sequencing was carried out using PBMCs or T cells enriched from blood (not recorded which). The gene calls are TRBV5-1 and TRBJ2-7; 7 bases line up with TRBD1. The TCR was taken from a woman aged 40-49 years in a cohort exposed to, infected with or recovered from COVID-19 (not recorded which). The CDR3 loop reads CASSQGQSYEQYF. Here the CDR3 DNA reads TGCGCCAGCAGCCAGGGACAGAGCTACGAGCAGTACTTC.